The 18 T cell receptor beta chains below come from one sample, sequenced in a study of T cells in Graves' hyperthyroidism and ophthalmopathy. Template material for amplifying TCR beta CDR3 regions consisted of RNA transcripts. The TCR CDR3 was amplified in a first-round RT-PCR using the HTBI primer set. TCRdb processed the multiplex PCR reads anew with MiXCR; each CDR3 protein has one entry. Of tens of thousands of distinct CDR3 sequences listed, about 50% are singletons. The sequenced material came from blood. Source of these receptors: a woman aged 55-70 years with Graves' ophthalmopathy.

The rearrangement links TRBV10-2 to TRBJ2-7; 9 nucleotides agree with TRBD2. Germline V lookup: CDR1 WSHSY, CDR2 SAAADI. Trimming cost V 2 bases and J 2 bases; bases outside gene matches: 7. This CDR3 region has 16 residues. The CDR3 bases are TGCGCCAGCAGTGAGGGCGGTAGCGGGAGAACCTACGAGCAGTACTTC. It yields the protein CASSEGGSGRTYEQYF.

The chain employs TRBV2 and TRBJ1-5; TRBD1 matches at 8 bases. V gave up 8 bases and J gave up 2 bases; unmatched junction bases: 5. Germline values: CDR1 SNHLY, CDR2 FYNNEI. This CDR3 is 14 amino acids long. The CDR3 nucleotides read TGTGCCAGCGGGGGCAGGGGGCGCAATCAGCCCCAGCATTTT. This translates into CASGGRGRNQPQHF.

CDR3 sequence (DNA): TGCGCCAACGAGGGAAGGGACAGGGGCTACGAGCAGTACTTC. Translation: CANEGRDRGYEQYF. This chain links TRBV5-1 with TRBJ2-7; 10 bases fit TRBD1. The CDR3 is made up of 14 amino acids. The germline V gene has CDR1 SGHRS and CDR2 YFSETQ. With 9 bases clipped from V and 3 bases from J, the junction kept 9 bases outside the gene matches.

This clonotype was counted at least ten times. In DNA form, the CDR3 reads TGTGCCAGCAGGAAATACAATGAGCAGTTCTTC. Its protein product is CASRKYNEQFF. The chain combines TRBV6-5 with TRBJ2-1; D is unresolved. Trimming pared 6 bases from V and 4 bases from J, leaving 4 bases between. This CDR3 has 11 amino acids. The germline gives CDR1 MNHEY, CDR2 SVGAGI.

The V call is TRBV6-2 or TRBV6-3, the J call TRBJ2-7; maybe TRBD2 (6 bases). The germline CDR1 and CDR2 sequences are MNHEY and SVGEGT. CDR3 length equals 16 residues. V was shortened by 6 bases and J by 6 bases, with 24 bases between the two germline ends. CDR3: CASSPPVGAGIREQYF. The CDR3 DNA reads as TGTGCCAGCAGCCCTCCGGTCGGGGCGGGAATTCGCGAGCAGTACTTC.

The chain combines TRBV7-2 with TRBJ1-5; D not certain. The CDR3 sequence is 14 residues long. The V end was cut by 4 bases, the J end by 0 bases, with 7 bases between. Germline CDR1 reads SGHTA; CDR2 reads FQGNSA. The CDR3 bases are TGTGCCAGCAGCTCTCTGGGTAGCAATCAGCCCCAGCATTTT. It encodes CASSSLGSNQPQHF.

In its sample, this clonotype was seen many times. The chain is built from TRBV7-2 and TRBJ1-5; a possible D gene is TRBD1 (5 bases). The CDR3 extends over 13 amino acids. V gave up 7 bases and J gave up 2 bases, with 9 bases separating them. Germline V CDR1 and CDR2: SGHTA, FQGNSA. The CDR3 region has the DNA TGTGCCAGCAACCCGGGGGGCAATCAGCCCCAGCATTTT. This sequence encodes CASNPGGNQPQHF.

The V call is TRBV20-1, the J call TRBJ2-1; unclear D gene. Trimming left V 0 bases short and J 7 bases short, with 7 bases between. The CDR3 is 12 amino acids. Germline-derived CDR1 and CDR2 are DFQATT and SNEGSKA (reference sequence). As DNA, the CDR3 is TGCAGTGCTAGAGATAGGCCGAATGAGCAGTTCTTC. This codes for CSARDRPNEQFF.

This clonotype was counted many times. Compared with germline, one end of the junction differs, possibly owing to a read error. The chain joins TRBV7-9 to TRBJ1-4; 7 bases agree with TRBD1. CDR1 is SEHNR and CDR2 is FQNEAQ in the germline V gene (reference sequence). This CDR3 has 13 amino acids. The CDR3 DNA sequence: TGTGCCAGCACCGAGACAGGGTTTGAAGAACTGTTTTTT. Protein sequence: CASTETGFEELFF.

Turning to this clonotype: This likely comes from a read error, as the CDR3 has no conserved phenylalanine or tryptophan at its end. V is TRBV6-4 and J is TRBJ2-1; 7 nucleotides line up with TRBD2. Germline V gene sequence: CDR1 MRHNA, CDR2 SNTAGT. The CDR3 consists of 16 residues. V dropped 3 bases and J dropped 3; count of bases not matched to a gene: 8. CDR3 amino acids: CASSEGWRGCYNEQFS. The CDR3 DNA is TGTGCCAGCAGTGAGGGCTGGCGGGGGTGCTACAATGAGCAGTTCTCC.

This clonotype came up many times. The CDR3 DNA is TGTGCCAGCAGTCCCCACGGACAGGGTAGGGTCAATGAGCAGTTCTTC. It codes for CASSPHGQGRVNEQFF. The chain couples TRBV6-1 to TRBJ2-1; 8 positions match TRBD1. This CDR3 is 16 amino acids long. With V trimmed by 5 bases and J by 6 bases, 12 bases remained unmatched. Germline V CDR1 and CDR2: MNHNS, SASEGT.

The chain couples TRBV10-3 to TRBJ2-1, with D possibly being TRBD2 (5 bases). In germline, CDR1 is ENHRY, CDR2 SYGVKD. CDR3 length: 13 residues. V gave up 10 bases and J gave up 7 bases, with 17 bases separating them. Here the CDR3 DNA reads TGTGCCACCTACGGACTCCCAGAGAATGAGCAGTTCTTC. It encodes CATYGLPENEQFF.

The CDR3: CASSQYYDTQYF. As DNA, the CDR3 is TGTGCCAGCAGCCAGTATTACGATACGCAGTATTTT. The chain joins TRBV11-2 to TRBJ2-3; D is unclear. Trimming left V 5 bases short and J 6 bases short, with 9 bases between. CDR3 length: 12 residues. Germline CDR1 is SGHAT and CDR2 is FQNNGV.

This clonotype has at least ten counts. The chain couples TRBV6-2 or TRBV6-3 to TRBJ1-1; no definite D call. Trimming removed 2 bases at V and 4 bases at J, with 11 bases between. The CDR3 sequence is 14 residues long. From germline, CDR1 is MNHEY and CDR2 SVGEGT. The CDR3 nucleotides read TGTGCCAGCAGTTACCCGCAGACCAGCACTGAAGCTTTCTTT. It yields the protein CASSYPQTSTEAFF.

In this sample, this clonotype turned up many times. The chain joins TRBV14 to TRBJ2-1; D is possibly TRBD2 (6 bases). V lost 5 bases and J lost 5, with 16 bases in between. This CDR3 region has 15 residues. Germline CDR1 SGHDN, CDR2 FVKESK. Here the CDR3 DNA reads TGTGCCAGCAGCGGCCGGGACTTGGGACACAATGAGCAGTTCTTC. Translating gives CASSGRDLGHNEQFF.

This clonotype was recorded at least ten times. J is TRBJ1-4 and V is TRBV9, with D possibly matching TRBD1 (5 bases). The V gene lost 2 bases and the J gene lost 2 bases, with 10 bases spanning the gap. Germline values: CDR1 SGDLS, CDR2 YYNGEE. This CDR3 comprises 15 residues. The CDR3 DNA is TGTGCCAGCAGCGTGGGGGGGGTTACTAATGAAAAACTGTTTTTT. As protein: CASSVGGVTNEKLFF. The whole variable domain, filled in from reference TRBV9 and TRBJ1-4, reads DSGVTQTPKHLITATGQRVTLRCSPRSGDLSVYWYQQSLDQGLQFLIQYYNGEERAKGNILERFSAQQFPDLHSELNLSSLELGDSALYFCASSVGGVTNEKLFFGSGTQLSVL.

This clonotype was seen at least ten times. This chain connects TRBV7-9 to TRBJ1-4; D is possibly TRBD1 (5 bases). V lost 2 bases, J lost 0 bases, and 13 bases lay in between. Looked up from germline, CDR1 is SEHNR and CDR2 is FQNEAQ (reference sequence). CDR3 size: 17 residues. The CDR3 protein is CASSLRQGGSTNEKLFF. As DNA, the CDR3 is TGTGCCAGCAGCTTACGTCAGGGCGGATCAACTAATGAAAAACTGTTTTTT.

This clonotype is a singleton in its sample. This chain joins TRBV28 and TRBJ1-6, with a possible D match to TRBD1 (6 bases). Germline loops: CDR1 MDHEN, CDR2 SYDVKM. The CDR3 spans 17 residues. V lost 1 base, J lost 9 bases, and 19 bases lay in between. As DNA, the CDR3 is TGTGCCAGCAGTTTATACGGTAACAGGGTAGAGGGTTCACCCCTCCACTTT. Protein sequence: CASSLYGNRVEGSPLHF.